This passage covers 7 T cell receptor beta chains from one sample sequenced in a study of PD-1 blockade in classical Hodgkin lymphoma. Data came from immunoSEQ multiplex PCR; TCRdb stores just in-frame clones and leaves some out. The profile covers more than 75,000 clones, with 85% to 95% appearing a single time and approximately 2% taken by the ten largest. The time point is: cycle 4 day 1 (C4D1), after more than five weeks of nivolumab. Autologous stem cell transplantation was followed by relapse in every patient, and brentuximab vedotin exposure varied. The sample here was peripheral blood mononuclear cells (PBMCs), taken before the fourth cycle of nivolumab. Receptors originate from a human donor with classical Hodgkin lymphoma.

The CDR3 protein is CASSLGTGSVYNEKLFF. The CDR3, as DNA: TGTGCCAGCAGCTTAGGGACAGGGTCGGTGTATAATGAAAAACTGTTTTTT. J is TRBJ1-4 and V is TRBV5-6; 9 bases fit TRBD1. Germline V gene sequence: CDR1 SGHDT, CDR2 YYEEEE. CDR3 size: 17 residues. V gave up 2 bases and J gave up 4 bases; unmatched junction bases: 9.

The chain combines TRBV7-9 with TRBJ2-1, with D possibly matching TRBD1 (5 bases). Trimming left V 5 bases short and J 8 bases short, with 19 bases between. CDR1 SEHNR and CDR2 FQNEAQ come from the germline V gene (reference sequence). The CDR3 totals 15 residues. The CDR3 region is CASSLRFNQGYEQFF. The CDR3 DNA follows: TGTGCCAGCAGCCTAAGATTTAACCAGGGCTATGAGCAGTTCTTC. The variable domain in full, completed from reference TRBV7-9 and TRBJ2-1, reads DTGVSQNPRHKITKRGQNVTFRCDPISEHNRLYWYRQTLGQGPEFLTYFQNEAQLEKSRLLSDRFSAERPKGSFSTLEIQRTEQGDSAMYLCASSLRFNQGYEQFFGPGTRLTVL.

This sequence joins TRBV19 and TRBJ2-7, with D possibly matching TRBD1 (6 bases). The CDR3 is 15 residues long. Trimming pared 6 bases from V and 4 bases from J, leaving 19 bases between. Germline V CDR1 and CDR2: LNHDA, SQIVND (reference sequence). This CDR3 is CASRDPTGARYEQYF. The CDR3, as DNA: TGTGCCAGTAGAGACCCGACAGGAGCGAGATACGAGCAGTACTTC.

A single count supports this clone. The V and J genes are TRBV6-1 and TRBJ2-1; tentative D call: TRBD2 (6 bases). CDR1 and CDR2 (germline): MNHNS, SASEGT. The CDR3 totals 14 residues. The V end lost 4 bases, the J end lost 4 bases, and 11 bases lay between the germline ends. The CDR3 protein is CASSAGDWYNEQFF. CDR3 DNA: TGTGCCAGCAGTGCGGGAGATTGGTACAATGAGCAGTTCTTC.

The genes are TRBV5-6 and TRBJ2-7; 11 positions agree with TRBD1. Germline assignment: CDR1 SGHDT and CDR2 YYEEEE. The J segment lost 7 bases and the V segment lost 4 bases, leaving 16 bases of the junction unmatched. This CDR3 is 17 amino acids long. CDR3: CASSHISLGTGGNEQYF. DNA of the CDR3: TGTGCCAGCAGCCACATCTCGCTTGGGACAGGGGGAAATGAGCAGTACTTC.

The chain recombines TRBV27 with TRBJ2-7, with D maybe TRBD2 (6 bases). The CDR3 covers 18 residues. Germline CDR1 MNHEY, CDR2 SMNVEV (reference sequence). V was cut by 8 bases and J by 0 bases, with 26 bases left in between. CDR3 in DNA: TGTGCCAGCGAACCGACCCTGGGCCCGACTAGTCCCTCCTACGAGCAGTACTTC. It is translated as CASEPTLGPTSPSYEQYF.

This clone was seen just once. V gene TRBV6-6 combines with J gene TRBJ1-1; 8 bases agree with TRBD1. Germline V lookup: CDR1 MNHNY, CDR2 SVGAGI (reference sequence). The length of the CDR3 is 14 residues. The junction had 7 bases not matched to a gene; V was cut back by 6 bases and J by 4 bases. The CDR3 DNA is TGTGCCAGCAGCCGGGGACAGGTGGGCACTGAAGCTTTCTTT. This codes for CASSRGQVGTEAFF.